This T cell receptor (beta chain) was identified in a study of cytomegalovirus exposure and HLA in healthy donors. The CDR3 has 15 residues. Germline CDR1 reads SGHRS; CDR2 reads YFSETQ. J was trimmed by 0 bases and V by 0 bases; bases with no gene match: 1. The table came from immunoSEQ multiplex PCR; TCRdb's copy has only in-frame clones and leaves some out. The sample lists about 140,000 clones, around 88% occurring once. Sequenced sample: PBMCs. The source of this sequence is a young woman in good health and CMV-seropositive. The chain combines TRBV5-1 with TRBJ2-3, with 7 nucleotides matching TRBD2. In DNA form, the CDR3 reads TGCGCCAGCAGCTTGGCGGGAGGTAGCACAGATACGCAGTATTTT. As protein: CASSLAGGSTDTQYF.